These 13 T cell receptor beta chains share one sample of origin, sequenced in a study of human T cells and chemical hapten exposure. The time point is: patch test 3, about 24 weeks after DPC sensitization. Treatment reported: therapeutic diphenylcyclopropenone sensitization with weekly scalp DPC. Using its own MiXCR run on the RACE reads, TCRdb lists one record per CDR3 protein. The data show about 30,000 distinct CDR3 sequences, almost 6% seen once. This specimen was whole blood, taken in connection with sensitization to the hapten diphenylcyclopropenone (DPC). The receptors here all came from a man aged 25 to 40 with alopecia areata. Some clones in this sample may be carry-over from other donors' samples.

This clonotype has ten or more counts. V and J are TRBV29-1 and TRBJ2-7; D not resolved. This CDR3 is built from 13 residues. The germline CDR1 and CDR2 sequences are SQVTM and ANQGSEA. V lost 4 bases, J lost 4 bases, and 14 bases lay in between. The DNA for the CDR3 is TGCAGCGTTGCGCTAGTTCCAGGATACGAGCAGTACTTC. Residues: CSVALVPGYEQYF.

This clonotype was seen repeatedly, ten times or more. CDR3 protein: CASSIQAGSQETQYF. The DNA of the CDR3 is TGTGCCAGTAGTATTCAGGCCGGGTCACAAGAGACCCAGTACTTC. V and J are TRBV19 and TRBJ2-5; D is undetermined. The length of the CDR3 is 15 residues. Germline assignment: CDR1 LNHDA and CDR2 SQIVND (reference sequence). V gave up 3 bases and J gave up 2 bases, with 13 bases separating them. Complete variable domain (other parts from reference TRBV19 and TRBJ2-5): DGGITQSPKYLFRKEGQNVTLSCEQNLNHDAMYWYRQDPGQGLRLIYYSQIVNDFQKGDIAEGYSVSREKKESFPLTVTSAQKNPTAFYLCASSIQAGSQETQYFGPGTRLLVL.

This clonotype was counted at least ten times. J is TRBJ1-1 and V is TRBV10-3, with TRBD1 as a possible D gene (6 bases). V dropped 2 bases and J dropped 4 bases, with 11 bases sitting between them. The CDR3 spans 14 residues. Germline-derived CDR1 and CDR2 are ENHRY and SYGVKD. The CDR3 spells CAISENRVGTEAFF. Here the CDR3 DNA reads TGTGCCATCAGTGAGAACAGGGTCGGCACTGAAGCTTTCTTT.

This clonotype has at least ten counts. J is TRBJ1-2 and V is TRBV7-2; the D gene is possibly TRBD1 (5 bases). V was shortened by 1 base and J by 4 bases, with 13 bases between the two germline ends. This CDR3 comprises 15 residues. Germline CDR1 is SGHTA and CDR2 is FQGNSA. The CDR3 here is CASSLDSGWTYGYTF. In nucleotides, the CDR3 is TGTGCCAGCAGCTTAGACTCAGGGTGGACCTATGGCTACACCTTC.

This clonotype was observed many times. The chain uses TRBV19 and TRBJ2-1, with 10 bases identical to TRBD2. The CDR3 loop spans 15 amino acids. The germline V gene has CDR1 LNHDA and CDR2 SQIVND (reference sequence). J was trimmed by 4 bases and V by 4 bases; bases with no gene match: 4. The CDR3 sequence: CASSRTSGDYNEQFF. CDR3 nucleotides: TGTGCCAGTAGTAGGACTAGCGGAGATTACAATGAGCAGTTCTTC.

There are many counts of this clonotype. The genes are TRBV4-2 and TRBJ1-4; D uncertain. This CDR3 region has 15 residues. Trimming took off 1 base at V and 5 bases at J, with 11 bases between the two ends. Germline lookup yields CDR1 LGHNA and CDR2 YNFKEQ. The CDR3 reads CASSQVYSPNEKLFF. The CDR3 coding sequence is TGTGCCAGCAGCCAAGTTTACAGTCCAAATGAAAAACTGTTTTTT.

At least ten counts were recorded for this clonotype. V gene TRBV6-2 or TRBV6-3 combines with J gene TRBJ1-5, with D unclear. Germline V gives CDR1 MNHEY, CDR2 SVGEGT. The V end lost 0 bases, the J end lost 2 bases, and 14 bases lay between the germline ends. CDR3 length: 17 amino acids. The CDR3 sequence: CASSYSGRMWRNQPQHF. The DNA of the CDR3 is TGTGCCAGCAGTTACTCCGGTCGGATGTGGCGCAATCAGCCCCAGCATTTT.

This clonotype was seen at least ten times. The rearrangement links TRBV7-8 to TRBJ1-4, with D perhaps matching TRBD1 (6 bases). This CDR3 region has 15 residues. V was pared by 3 bases and J by 7 bases, with 15 bases between. Germline CDR1 is SGHVS and CDR2 is FQNEAQ. DNA of the CDR3: TGTGCCAGCAGCTTGAACAGGGAGTGGAGTGAAAAACTGTTTTTT. Amino acid sequence: CASSLNREWSEKLFF.

Ten or more counts support this clonotype. The gene calls are TRBV12-3 or TRBV12-4 and TRBJ2-2; 11 bases agree with TRBD1. The CDR3 extends over 16 amino acids. With 6 bases clipped from V and 6 bases from J, the junction kept 9 bases outside the gene matches. CDR3 nucleotides: TGTGCCAGCAGGCACCACCCGGGACAGGGGGCCGGGGAGCTGTTTTTT. Protein sequence: CASRHHPGQGAGELFF.

This clonotype was seen more than once but under ten times. V usage is TRBV4-2 and J usage is TRBJ2-7; D uncertain. V was clipped by 4 bases and J by 0 bases, with 13 bases between them. CDR3 length: 15 amino acids. Germline values: CDR1 LGHNA, CDR2 YNFKEQ. CDR3 amino acids: CASSPSAHNSYEQYF. As DNA, the CDR3 is TGTGCCAGCAGCCCGAGCGCGCACAACTCCTACGAGCAGTACTTC.

This clonotype was picked up many times. J is TRBJ2-1 and V is TRBV3-1; TRBD2 matches 7 bases. This CDR3 has 16 residues. The V segment lost 3 bases and the J segment 0 bases; nucleotides outside the gene matches: 5. Germline loops: CDR1 LGHDT, CDR2 YNNKEL (reference sequence). CDR3 coding DNA: TGTGCCAGCAGCCATGAACTAGCGCTCTCCTACAATGAGCAGTTCTTC. Its protein product is CASSHELALSYNEQFF.

This clonotype has at least ten counts. The chain is built from TRBV18 and TRBJ2-3, with a tentative D call TRBD1 (5 bases). This CDR3 is built from 11 residues. V was trimmed by 6 bases and J by 5 bases, leaving 6 bases between them. From germline, CDR1 is KGHSH and CDR2 LQKENI. DNA for the CDR3: TGTGCCAGCTCTCAGGGAGATACGCAGTATTTT. This sequence encodes CASSQGDTQYF.

Many counts were recorded for this clonotype. This CDR3 reads CSVAHMNTGELFF. CDR3 nucleotide sequence: TGCAGCGTTGCTCACATGAACACCGGGGAGCTGTTTTTT. This rearrangement joins TRBV29-1 to TRBJ2-2; D not certain. V was pared by 4 bases and J by 1 base, with 7 bases between. This CDR3 spans 13 amino acids. Germline V gene sequence: CDR1 SQVTM, CDR2 ANQGSEA.